This record concerns one T cell receptor beta chain sequence. Its antigen is still unknown. This entry belongs to a study of shared clonotypes between healthy human individuals. Study-wide results and caveats: Clonotypes that were shared across a few donors made up roughly 5% of naive CD4 clonotypes. Clonotype sharing levels among donors were expected to vary with sequencing depth.

CD45RO negativity and positive selection for CCR7 defined naive CD8 cells, a population that excluded terminally differentiated effector memory CD45RA+ cells. CDR3 length: 16 amino acids. Looked up from germline, CDR1 is MRHNA and CDR2 is SNTAGT. V was cut by 3 bases and J by 7 bases, with 19 bases left in between. In the sorted-subset replicate PCRs, about 200 ng DNA, around 30,000 T cell genomes, was used. The assay was immunoSEQ multiplex PCR, and TCRdb's table has in-frame clones only and misses some. The sample holds about 800,000 clones, 90% to 98% seen once. This clonotype was sampled from a man aged 30-40 years in good health. Sequencing was performed on naive CD8+ T cells sorted from blood. V and J are TRBV6-4 and TRBJ2-1; the D gene could be TRBD1 or TRBD2 (5 bases each). CDR3 in amino acids: CASSESLWDATNEQFF. The CDR3 nucleotides read TGTGCCAGCAGTGAGTCCCTCTGGGACGCGACAAATGAGCAGTTCTTC.